This TCR beta chain was found in a study of shared clonotypes between healthy human individuals. Overall study context: Per donor, three plates held CD4 naive cells, three held CD4 memory, two held CD8 naive and one held CD8 memory.

The data were produced by immunoSEQ multiplex PCR, yet TCRdb's version contains in-frame clones alone and is incomplete. This sample has about 1,500,000 clones, with more than 95% found just once. With regard to this clone: Its cognate antigen is unknown.

Trimming removed 4 bases at V and 2 bases at J, with 15 bases between. CDR1 and CDR2 (germline): SGHNT, YYREEE (reference sequence). CDR3 length equals 15 residues. Study-level results: Measured sharing among donors was expected to vary with sequencing depth.

Both subsets, CD45RA+ naive and CD45RA-negative memory, were split from the CD4+ cells. Material: naive CD4+ T cells sorted from blood. The subset denotes: CD45RA+ positively selected. This TCR was sampled from a man aged 30 to 45 in good health. The chain uses TRBV5-4 and TRBJ1-2; unclear D gene. The CDR3 bases are TGTGCCAGCAGCCCGTCGGCGCTCCCAAACTATGGCTACACCTTC. It encodes CASSPSALPNYGYTF.